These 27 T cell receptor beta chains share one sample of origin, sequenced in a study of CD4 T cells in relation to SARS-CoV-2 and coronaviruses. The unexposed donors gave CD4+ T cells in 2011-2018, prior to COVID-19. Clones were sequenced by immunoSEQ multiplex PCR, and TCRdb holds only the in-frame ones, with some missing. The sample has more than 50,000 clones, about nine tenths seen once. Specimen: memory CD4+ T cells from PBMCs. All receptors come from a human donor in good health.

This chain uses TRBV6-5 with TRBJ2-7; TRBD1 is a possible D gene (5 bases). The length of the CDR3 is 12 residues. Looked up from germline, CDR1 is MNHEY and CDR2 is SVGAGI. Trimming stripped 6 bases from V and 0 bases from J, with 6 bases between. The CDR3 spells CASSRVSYEQYF. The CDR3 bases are TGTGCCAGCAGCAGGGTCTCCTACGAGCAGTACTTC.

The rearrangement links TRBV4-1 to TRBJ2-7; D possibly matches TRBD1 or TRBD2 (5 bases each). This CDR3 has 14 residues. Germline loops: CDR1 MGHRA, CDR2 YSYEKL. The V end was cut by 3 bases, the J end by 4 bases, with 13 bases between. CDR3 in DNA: TGCGCCAGCAGCCACCGGGACGTTGGGTACGAGCAGTACTTC. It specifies CASSHRDVGYEQYF.

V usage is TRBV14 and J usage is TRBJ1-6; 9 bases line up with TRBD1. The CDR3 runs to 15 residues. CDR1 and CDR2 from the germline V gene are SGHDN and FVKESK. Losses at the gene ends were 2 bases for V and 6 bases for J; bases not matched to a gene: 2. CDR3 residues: CASSQNRGRNSPLHF. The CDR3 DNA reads TGTGCCAGCAGCCAAAACAGGGGGCGTAATTCACCCCTCCACTTT.

The DNA of the CDR3 is TGTGCCAGCAGATCTACCCGACAGGGAGGTTACGGCTACACCTTC. Translation gives CASRSTRQGGYGYTF. The rearrangement links TRBV27 to TRBJ1-2; 7 bases are a match to TRBD1. Germline V lookup: CDR1 MNHEY, CDR2 SMNVEV (reference sequence). This CDR3 spans 15 amino acids. The J segment lost 8 bases and the V segment lost 6 bases, leaving 15 bases of the junction unmatched.

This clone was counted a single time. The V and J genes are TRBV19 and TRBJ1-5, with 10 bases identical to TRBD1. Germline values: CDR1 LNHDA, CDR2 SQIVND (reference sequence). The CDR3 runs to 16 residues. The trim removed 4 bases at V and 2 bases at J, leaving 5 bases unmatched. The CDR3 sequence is CASSTRTGGGNQPQHF. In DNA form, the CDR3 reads TGTGCCAGTAGTACGAGGACAGGGGGTGGCAATCAGCCCCAGCATTTT.

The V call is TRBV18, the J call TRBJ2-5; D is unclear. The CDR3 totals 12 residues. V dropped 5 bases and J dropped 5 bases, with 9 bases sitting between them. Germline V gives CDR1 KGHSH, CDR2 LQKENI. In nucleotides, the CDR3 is TGTGCCAGCTCAGGGGTTTCGGAGACCCAGTACTTC. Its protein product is CASSGVSETQYF.

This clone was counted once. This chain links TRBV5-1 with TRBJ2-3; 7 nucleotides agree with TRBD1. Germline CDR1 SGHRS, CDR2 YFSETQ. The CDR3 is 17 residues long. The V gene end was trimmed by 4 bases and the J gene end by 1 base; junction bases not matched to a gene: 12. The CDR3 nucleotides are TGCGCCAGCAGCAACATGAGCAGACAGGGTCGCACAGATACGCAGTATTTT. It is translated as CASSNMSRQGRTDTQYF.

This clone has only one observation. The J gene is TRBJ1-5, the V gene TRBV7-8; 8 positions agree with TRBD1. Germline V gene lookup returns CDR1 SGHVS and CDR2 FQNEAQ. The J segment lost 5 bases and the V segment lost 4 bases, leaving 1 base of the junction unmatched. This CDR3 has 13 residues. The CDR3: CASSSDRDQPQHF. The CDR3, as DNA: TGTGCCAGCAGCTCGGACAGGGATCAGCCCCAGCATTTT.

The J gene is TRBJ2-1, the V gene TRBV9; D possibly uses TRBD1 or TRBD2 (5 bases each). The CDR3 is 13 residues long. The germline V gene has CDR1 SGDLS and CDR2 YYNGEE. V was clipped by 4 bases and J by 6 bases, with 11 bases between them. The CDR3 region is CASSLPGTNEQFF. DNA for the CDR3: TGTGCCAGCAGCCTCCCAGGGACCAATGAGCAGTTCTTC.

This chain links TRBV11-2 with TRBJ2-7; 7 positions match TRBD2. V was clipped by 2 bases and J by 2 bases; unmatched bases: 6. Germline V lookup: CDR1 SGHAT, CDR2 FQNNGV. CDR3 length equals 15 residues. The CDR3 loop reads CASSLTPSGPYEQYF. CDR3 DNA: TGTGCCAGCAGCTTAACCCCTAGCGGACCCTACGAGCAGTACTTC. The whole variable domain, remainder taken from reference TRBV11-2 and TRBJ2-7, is EAGVAQSPRYKIIEKRQSVAFWCNPISGHATLYWYQQILGQGPKLLIQFQNNGVVDDSQLPKDRFSAERLKGVDSTLKIQPAKLEDSAVYLCASSLTPSGPYEQYFGPGTRLTVT.

DNA for the CDR3: TGTGCCAGTAGCCCACAGCTAGCGGGAGGACGAGATACGCAGTATTTT. It codes for CASSPQLAGGRDTQYF. This chain uses TRBV19 with TRBJ2-3; 11 bases agree with TRBD2. V lost 6 bases and J lost 5; bases outside the gene matches: 10. Germline CDR1 is LNHDA and CDR2 is SQIVND (reference sequence). The CDR3 length is 16 residues.

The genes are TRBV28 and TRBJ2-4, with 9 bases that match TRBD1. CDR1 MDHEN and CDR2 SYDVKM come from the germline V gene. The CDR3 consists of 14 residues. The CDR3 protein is CVTGGVEAKNIQYF. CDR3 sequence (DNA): TGTGTCACAGGGGGCGTCGAAGCCAAAAACATTCAGTACTTC.

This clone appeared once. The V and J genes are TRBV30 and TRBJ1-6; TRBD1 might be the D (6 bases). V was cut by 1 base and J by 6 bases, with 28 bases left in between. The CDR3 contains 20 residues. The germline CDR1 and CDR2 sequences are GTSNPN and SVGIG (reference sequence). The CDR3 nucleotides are TGTGCCTGGAGTGGAGGAAGGGGGAATTTTAAAGGGTCTGGTAATTCACCCCTCCACTTT. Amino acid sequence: CAWSGGRGNFKGSGNSPLHF.

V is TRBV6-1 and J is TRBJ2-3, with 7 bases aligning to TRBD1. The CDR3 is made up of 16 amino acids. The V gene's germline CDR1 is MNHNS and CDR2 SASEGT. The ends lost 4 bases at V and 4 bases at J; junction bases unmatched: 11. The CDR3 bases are TGTGCCAGCAGTGGACAGGGTGGGTTGATGGCAGATACGCAGTATTTT. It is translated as CASSGQGGLMADTQYF.

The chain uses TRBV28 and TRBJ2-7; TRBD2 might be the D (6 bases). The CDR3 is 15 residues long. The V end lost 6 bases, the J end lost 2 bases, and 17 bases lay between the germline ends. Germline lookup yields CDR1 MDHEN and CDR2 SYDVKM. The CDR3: CASSSTTGGTYEQYF. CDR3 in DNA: TGTGCCAGCAGCTCAACGACGGGCGGGACCTACGAGCAGTACTTC.

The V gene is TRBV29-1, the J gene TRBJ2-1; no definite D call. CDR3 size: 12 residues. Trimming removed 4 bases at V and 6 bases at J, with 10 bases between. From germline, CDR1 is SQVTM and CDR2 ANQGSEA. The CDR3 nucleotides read TGCAGCGTTGTCTCTGGGGTCAATGAGCAGTTCTTC. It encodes CSVVSGVNEQFF.

CDR3 sequence (DNA): TGCGCCAGCAGCTCCCAGGAATACAATGAGCAGTTCTTC. Translation gives CASSSQEYNEQFF. The chain employs TRBV5-1 and TRBJ2-1; D remains ambiguous. In germline, CDR1 is SGHRS, CDR2 YFSETQ. The V and J ends lost 3 bases and 4 bases respectively, with 8 bases between them. This CDR3 contains 13 residues.

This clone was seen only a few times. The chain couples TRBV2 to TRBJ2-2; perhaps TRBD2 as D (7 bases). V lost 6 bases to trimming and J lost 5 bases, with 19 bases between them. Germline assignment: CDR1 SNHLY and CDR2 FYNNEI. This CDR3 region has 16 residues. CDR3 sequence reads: CASRRGGLGRTGELFF. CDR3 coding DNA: TGTGCCAGCAGGAGGGGGGGCCTGGGGAGAACCGGGGAGCTGTTTTTT.

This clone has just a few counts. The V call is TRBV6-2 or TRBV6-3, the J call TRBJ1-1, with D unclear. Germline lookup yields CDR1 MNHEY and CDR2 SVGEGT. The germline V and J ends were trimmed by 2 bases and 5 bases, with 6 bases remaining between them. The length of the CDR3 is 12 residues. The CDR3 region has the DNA TGTGCCAGCAGTTACGGTGGGACTGAAGCTTTCTTT. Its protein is CASSYGGTEAFF.

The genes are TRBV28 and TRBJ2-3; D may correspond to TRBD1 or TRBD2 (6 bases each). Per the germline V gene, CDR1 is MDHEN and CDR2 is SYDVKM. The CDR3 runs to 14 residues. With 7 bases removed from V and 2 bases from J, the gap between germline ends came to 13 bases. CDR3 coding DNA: TGTGCCAGCACCTCGGGGGCCTTCACAGATACGCAGTATTTT. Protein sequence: CASTSGAFTDTQYF.

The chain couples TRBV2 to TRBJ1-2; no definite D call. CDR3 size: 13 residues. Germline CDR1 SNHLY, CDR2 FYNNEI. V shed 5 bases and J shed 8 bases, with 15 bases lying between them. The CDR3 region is CASSFLGLGGYTF. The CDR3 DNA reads TGTGCCAGCAGTTTTCTGGGATTGGGAGGCTACACCTTC.

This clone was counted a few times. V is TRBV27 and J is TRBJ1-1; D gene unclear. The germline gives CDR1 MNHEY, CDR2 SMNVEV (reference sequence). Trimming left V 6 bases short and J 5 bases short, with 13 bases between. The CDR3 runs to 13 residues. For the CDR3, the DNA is TGTGCCAGCAGGCCGAGCAGCGGGACTGAAGCTTTCTTT. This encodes CASRPSSGTEAFF.

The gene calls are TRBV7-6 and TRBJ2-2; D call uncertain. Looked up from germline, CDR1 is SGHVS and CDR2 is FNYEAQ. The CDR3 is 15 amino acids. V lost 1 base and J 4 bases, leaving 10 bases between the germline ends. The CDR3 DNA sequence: TGTGCCAGCAGCTTAGATTCACAGAGCACCGGGGAGCTGTTTTTT. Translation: CASSLDSQSTGELFF.

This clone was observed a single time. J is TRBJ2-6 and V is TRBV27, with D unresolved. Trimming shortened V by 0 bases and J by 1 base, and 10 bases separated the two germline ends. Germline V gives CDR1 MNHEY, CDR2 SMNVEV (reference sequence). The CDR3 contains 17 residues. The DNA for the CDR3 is TGTGCCAGCAGTTTATCAGGTTTTCGATCTGGGGCCAACGTCCTGACTTTC. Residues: CASSLSGFRSGANVLTF.

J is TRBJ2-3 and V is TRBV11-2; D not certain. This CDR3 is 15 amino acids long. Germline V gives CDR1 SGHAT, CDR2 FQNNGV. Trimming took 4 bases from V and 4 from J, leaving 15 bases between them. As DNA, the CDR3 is TGTGCCAGCAGCTCACGGACGTTAATGGCAGATACGCAGTATTTT. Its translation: CASSSRTLMADTQYF.

CDR3 bases: TGTGCCAGCAGCACAATAGGGACGGGCAATCAGCCCCAGCATTTT. Its translation: CASSTIGTGNQPQHF. V usage is TRBV7-8 and J usage is TRBJ1-5; a weak D match, TRBD1 (5 bases). The CDR3 sequence is 15 residues long. V was shortened by 5 bases and J by 2 bases, with 13 bases between the two germline ends. The germline V gene has CDR1 SGHVS and CDR2 FQNEAQ.

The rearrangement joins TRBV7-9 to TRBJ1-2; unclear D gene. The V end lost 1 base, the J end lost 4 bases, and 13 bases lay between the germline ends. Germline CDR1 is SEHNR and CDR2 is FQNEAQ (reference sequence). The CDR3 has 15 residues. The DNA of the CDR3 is TGTGCCAGCAGCTTAGAAGGCAGGCGAACCTATGGCTACACCTTC. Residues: CASSLEGRRTYGYTF.